These 25 T cell receptor beta chains share one sample of origin, sequenced in a study of shared clonotypes between healthy human individuals. Sequenced by immunoSEQ multiplex PCR; TCRdb stores in-frame clones only, minus some. The table lists some 100,000 clones, roughly two thirds of them singletons. Sequenced material: memory CD8+ T cells sorted from blood. Sample subset: CD45RO+ cells pooled with CCR7-negative TemRA cells. The source is a woman aged 25 to 39 in good health.

The CDR3 sequence: CASSFAQGMNTEAFF. CDR3 sequence (DNA): TGTGCCAGCAGCTTCGCACAGGGGATGAACACTGAAGCTTTCTTT. V gene TRBV7-9 combines with J gene TRBJ1-1, with 7 bases that match TRBD1. CDR3 length: 15 residues. V shed 3 bases, J shed 0 bases, and the junction held 4 bases outside the gene matches. The germline gives CDR1 SEHNR, CDR2 FQNEAQ (reference sequence).

This clone was seen repeatedly, ten times or more. DNA for the CDR3: TGCGCCAGCAGCTTGAGGACAGGCTACGAGCAGTACTTC. It translates to CASSLRTGYEQYF. The chain combines TRBV5-1 with TRBJ2-7; 7 bases agree with TRBD1. Per germline, CDR1 SGHRS and CDR2 YFSETQ. The CDR3 is 13 amino acids. V shed 1 base, J shed 3 bases, and the junction held 1 base outside the gene matches. The full variable domain, in which reference TRBV5-1 and TRBJ2-7 provide the parts outside the CDR3, is KAGVTQTPRYLIKTRGQQVTLSCSPISGHRSVSWYQQTPGQGLQFLFEYFSETQRNKGNFPGRFSGRQFSNSRSEMNVSTLELGDSALYLCASSLRTGYEQYFGPGTRLTVT.

This sequence joins TRBV7-9 and TRBJ2-7; tentatively, D is TRBD2 (5 bases). The CDR3 runs to 14 residues. Deletions cut 3 bases from V and 3 bases from J, with 12 bases between. CDR1 and CDR2 (germline): SEHNR, FQNEAQ (reference sequence). The CDR3 nucleotides read TGTGCCAGCAGCTTTGATCGGGGATACTACGAGCAGTACTTC. Translating it yields CASSFDRGYYEQYF.

The CDR3 here is CASIGYYGYTF. CDR3 coding DNA: TGTGCCAGCATTGGGTACTATGGCTACACCTTC. The V gene is TRBV2, the J gene TRBJ1-2; D remains unclear. Germline V gene sequence: CDR1 SNHLY, CDR2 FYNNEI. This CDR3 region has 11 residues. The V and J ends lost 7 bases and 3 bases respectively, with 6 bases between them. The entire variable domain, with the rest obtained from reference TRBV2 and TRBJ1-2, is as follows: EPEVTQTPSHQVTQMGQEVILRCVPISNHLYFYWYRQILGQKVEFLVSFYNNEISEKSEIFDDQFSVERPDGSNFTLKIRSTKLEDSAMYFCASIGYYGYTFGSGTRLTVV.

This sequence joins TRBV7-7 and TRBJ2-5, with no clear D. The CDR3 length is 14 residues. Trimming took off 1 base at V and 1 base at J, with 7 bases between the two ends. In germline, CDR1 is SSHAT, CDR2 FNYEAQ (reference sequence). The CDR3 coding sequence is TGTGCCAGCAGCTTAGGGGGTATCCAAGAGACCCAGTACTTC. Its protein product is CASSLGGIQETQYF.

The rearrangement uses TRBV5-4 and TRBJ2-5, with a tentative D call TRBD1 (6 bases). TRBJ2-7 explains the end of the DNA better; the J call may be wrong. Germline V gives CDR1 SGHNT, CDR2 YYREEE (reference sequence). This CDR3 spans 14 amino acids. The CDR3 spells CASSPRDTSYEQYF. Here the CDR3 DNA reads TGTGCCAGCAGCCCCCGGGACACCTCCTACGAGCAGTACTTC.

Points on this clone: Other DNA sequences of this sample code for an identical CDR3. J is TRBJ2-2 and V is TRBV10-1, with 12 positions matching TRBD2. V lost 4 bases to trimming and J lost 5 bases; unmatched junction nucleotides: 2. The CDR3 totals 15 residues. Germline V gene lookup returns CDR1 WNHNN and CDR2 SYGVQD (reference sequence). CDR3 region: CASSGLAGETGELFF. CDR3 in DNA: TGCGCCAGCAGTGGACTAGCGGGAGAGACCGGGGAGCTGTTTTTT.

This clone was found many times. The chain joins TRBV28 to TRBJ2-4, with TRBD2 as a possible D gene (5 bases). This CDR3 is 17 amino acids long. V shed 1 base and J shed 0 bases, with 13 bases lying between them. Germline lookup yields CDR1 MDHEN and CDR2 SYDVKM. The CDR3 loop reads CASSLLSLRAAKNIQYF. CDR3 coding DNA: TGTGCCAGCAGTTTATTATCTTTGCGGGCAGCCAAAAACATTCAGTACTTC.

There are a few counts of this clone. The chain employs TRBV25-1 and TRBJ1-1, with 7 bases that match TRBD1. CDR1 and CDR2 (germline): MGHDK, SYGVNS. With 3 bases clipped from V and 4 bases from J, the junction kept 5 bases outside the gene matches. This CDR3 contains 14 residues. Here the CDR3 reads CASSDTQGTTEAFF. DNA for the CDR3: TGTGCCAGCAGTGATACACAGGGGACCACTGAAGCTTTCTTT. Supplemented by reference TRBV25-1 and TRBJ1-1, the full variable domain reads EADIYQTPRYLVIGTGKKITLECSQTMGHDKMYWYQQDPGMELHLIHYSYGVNSTEKGDLSSESTVSRIRTEHFPLTLESARPSHTSQYLCASSDTQGTTEAFFGQGTRLTVV.

The chain couples TRBV30 to TRBJ2-7; D gene ambiguous. The V gene's germline CDR1 is GTSNPN and CDR2 SVGIG (reference sequence). V gave up 5 bases and J gave up 0 bases, with 11 bases separating them. CDR3 length: 13 amino acids. CDR3 DNA: TGTGCCTGGTCTCCCGGGTACTCCTACGAGCAGTACTTC. Its protein product is CAWSPGYSYEQYF.

The chain carries TRBV7-9 and TRBJ2-3; D ambiguous. The CDR3 loop spans 13 amino acids. Trimming removed 5 bases at V and 5 bases at J, with 11 bases between. The germline CDR1 and CDR2 sequences are SEHNR and FQNEAQ (reference sequence). The CDR3 sequence: CASSLGSKDTQYF. CDR3 nucleotide sequence: TGTGCCAGCAGCCTGGGCTCCAAAGATACGCAGTATTTT. Full variable domain (rest looked up from reference TRBV7-9 and TRBJ2-3): DTGVSQNPRHKITKRGQNVTFRCDPISEHNRLYWYRQTLGQGPEFLTYFQNEAQLEKSRLLSDRFSAERPKGSFSTLEIQRTEQGDSAMYLCASSLGSKDTQYFGPGTRLTVL.

The J gene is TRBJ2-6, the V gene TRBV28, with D unresolved. The CDR3 spans 15 residues. CDR1 and CDR2 from the germline V gene are MDHEN and SYDVKM. V lost 5 bases and J lost 4, with 12 bases in between. The CDR3 spells CASSQLVVGANVLTF. In DNA, the CDR3 is TGTGCCAGCAGTCAGTTGGTGGTCGGGGCCAACGTCCTGACTTTC.

This rearrangement joins TRBV4-2 to TRBJ1-2; D is uncertain. Germline values: CDR1 LGHNA, CDR2 YNFKEQ. V lost 5 bases to trimming and J lost 8 bases, with 18 bases between them. The CDR3 has 14 residues. CDR3 residues: CASSSGPKTEGYTF. CDR3 bases: TGTGCCAGCAGCTCAGGACCCAAGACGGAGGGCTACACCTTC.

As concerns this clone: This specimen includes other DNA sequences encoding the same CDR3. The chain recombines TRBV7-9 with TRBJ2-1; D may be TRBD2 (7 bases). V shed 5 bases and J shed 3 bases, with 17 bases lying between them. This CDR3 region has 16 residues. The germline V gene has CDR1 SEHNR and CDR2 FQNEAQ (reference sequence). As DNA, the CDR3 is TGTGCCAGCAGCCCCAGGGGCGGGAGTGTCTACAATGAGCAGTTCTTC. Its protein is CASSPRGGSVYNEQFF.

This clone has at least ten counts. The chain couples TRBV25-1 to TRBJ2-2, with D possibly being TRBD2 (8 bases). The CDR3 length is 16 residues. Trimming pared 4 bases from V and 3 bases from J, leaving 15 bases between. CDR1 is MGHDK, CDR2 SYGVNS, per germline. In DNA form, the CDR3 reads TGTGCCAGCAGTGGATTAGCGGGACAGCACACCGGGGAGCTGTTTTTT. It specifies CASSGLAGQHTGELFF.

The chain recombines TRBV7-9 with TRBJ2-7; D tentatively reads TRBD1 or TRBD2 (5 bases each). This CDR3 is built from 16 residues. Trimming stripped 9 bases from V and 0 bases from J, with 21 bases between. CDR1 and CDR2 from the germline V gene are SEHNR and FQNEAQ (reference sequence). This chain's CDR3 is CASGVGGGTDSYEQYF. The CDR3 nucleotides are TGTGCCAGTGGGGTTGGTGGTGGGACGGACTCCTACGAGCAGTACTTC.

By proportion, this clone is medium-sized (0.01 to 0.1%). The chain couples TRBV12-5 to TRBJ2-1; D is possibly TRBD1 (6 bases). CDR3 size: 15 residues. Germline loops: CDR1 LGHNT, CDR2 FRNRAP. V lost 0 bases and J 7 bases, leaving 13 bases between the germline ends. CDR3 residues: CASGLVVGTPNEQFF. The DNA for the CDR3 is TGTGCTAGTGGTTTGGTAGTCGGGACACCAAATGAGCAGTTCTTC.

This chain connects TRBV28 to TRBJ2-3; D perhaps matches TRBD1 (6 bases). The CDR3 totals 14 residues. V was clipped by 7 bases and J by 3 bases, with 14 bases between them. The V gene's germline CDR1 is MDHEN and CDR2 SYDVKM. The CDR3 reads CASTNREATDTQYF. The DNA of the CDR3 is TGTGCCAGCACGAACAGGGAAGCAACAGATACGCAGTATTTT. Based on the CDR3 plus reference TRBV28 and TRBJ2-3, the full variable domain is DVKVTQSSRYLVKRTGEKVFLECVQDMDHENMFWYRQDPGLGLRLIYFSYDVKMKEKGDIPEGYSVSREKKERFSLILESASTNQTSMYLCASTNREATDTQYFGPGTRLTVL.

This clone has a single count. In DNA form, the CDR3 reads TGTGCCAGCGCCCCCTGGGGGCAGGACCCCCGGGAGTGGGTATGCAATGAGCAGTTCTTC. This translates into CASAPWGQDPREWVCNEQFF. V gene TRBV28 combines with J gene TRBJ2-1, with D tentatively TRBD1 or TRBD2 (6 bases each). Germline CDR1 is MDHEN and CDR2 is SYDVKM. Trimming stripped 8 bases from V and 6 bases from J, with 35 bases between. CDR3 length: 20 amino acids.

The chain recombines TRBV15 with TRBJ2-7; TRBD1 is a possible D gene (5 bases). The CDR3 loop spans 15 amino acids. Trimming shortened V by 4 bases and J by 0 bases, and 13 bases separated the two germline ends. CDR1 and CDR2 (germline): LNHNV, YYDKDF (reference sequence). The CDR3 bases are TGTGCCACCAGCACCAGACCGACAGTCTCCTACGAGCAGTACTTC. This translates into CATSTRPTVSYEQYF.

V is TRBV25-1 and J is TRBJ2-7; TRBD1 matches at 8 bases. Losses at the gene ends were 1 base for V and 3 bases for J; bases not matched to a gene: 5. The CDR3 runs 15 residues. CDR1 and CDR2 from the germline V gene are MGHDK and SYGVNS. CDR3: CASSEWGRGLYEQYF. As DNA, the CDR3 is TGTGCCAGCAGTGAATGGGGCAGGGGGCTCTACGAGCAGTACTTC.

The rearrangement links TRBV27 to TRBJ1-1; D remains ambiguous. The V and J ends lost 4 bases and 1 base respectively, with 10 bases between them. The CDR3 spans 14 residues. Germline values: CDR1 MNHEY, CDR2 SMNVEV (reference sequence). CDR3 region: CASSSRVGNTEAFF. In DNA, the CDR3 is TGTGCCAGCAGTTCGAGGGTCGGGAACACTGAAGCTTTCTTT.

This clone was recorded a few times. This rearrangement joins TRBV4-1 to TRBJ1-1, with unresolved D. V lost 4 bases, J lost 2 bases, and 11 bases lay in between. This CDR3 is built from 14 residues. Germline V gene sequence: CDR1 MGHRA, CDR2 YSYEKL. CDR3 region: CASSRLPLNTEAFF. For the CDR3, the DNA is TGCGCCAGCAGCCGCCTCCCCCTAAACACTGAAGCTTTCTTT.

This rearrangement joins TRBV4-2 to TRBJ2-3; D is perhaps TRBD2 (6 bases). The germline gives CDR1 LGHNA, CDR2 YNFKEQ. V shed 8 bases and J shed 4 bases, with 16 bases lying between them. CDR3 length: 14 amino acids. The CDR3 sequence: CASADAGIADTQYF. The CDR3 DNA reads as TGTGCCAGCGCCGATGCGGGAATAGCAGATACGCAGTATTTT.

This chain joins TRBV5-1 and TRBJ2-3; 11 nucleotides line up with TRBD1. Germline CDR1 and CDR2: SGHRS and YFSETQ. The V gene end was trimmed by 3 bases and the J gene end by 2 bases; junction bases not matched to a gene: 2. This CDR3 is built from 15 residues. The chain's CDR3 is CASSSGQGATDTQYF. The CDR3 DNA follows: TGCGCCAGCAGCTCCGGACAGGGGGCCACAGATACGCAGTATTTT.